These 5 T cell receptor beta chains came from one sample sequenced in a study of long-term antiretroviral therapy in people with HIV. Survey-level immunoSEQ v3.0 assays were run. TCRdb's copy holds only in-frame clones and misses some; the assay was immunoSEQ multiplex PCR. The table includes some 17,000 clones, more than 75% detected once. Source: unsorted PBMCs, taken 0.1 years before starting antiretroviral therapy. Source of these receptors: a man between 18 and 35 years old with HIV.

The CDR3 DNA follows: TGTGCCAGCAGCTTAGGCGGAGGGGAGTTCTTC. This sequence encodes CASSLGGGEFF. This rearrangement joins TRBV7-9 to TRBJ2-1, with D possibly TRBD2 on 6 matching bases. V was clipped by 1 base and J by 14 bases, with 9 bases between them. The CDR3 is made up of 11 amino acids. Germline CDR1 and CDR2: SEHNR and FQNEAQ (reference sequence). Combining the CDR3 with reference TRBV7-9 and TRBJ2-1 gives the whole variable domain DTGVSQNPRHKITKRGQNVTFRCDPISEHNRLYWYRQTLGQGPEFLTYFQNEAQLEKSRLLSDRFSAERPKGSFSTLEIQRTEQGDSAMYLCASSLGGGEFFGPGTRLTVL.

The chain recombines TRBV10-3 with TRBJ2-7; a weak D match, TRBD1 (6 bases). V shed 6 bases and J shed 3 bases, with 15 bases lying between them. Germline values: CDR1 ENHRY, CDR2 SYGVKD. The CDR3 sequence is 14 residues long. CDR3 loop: CAISPRDTHYEQYF. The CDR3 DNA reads TGTGCCATCAGCCCCCGGGACACTCACTACGAGCAGTACTTC.

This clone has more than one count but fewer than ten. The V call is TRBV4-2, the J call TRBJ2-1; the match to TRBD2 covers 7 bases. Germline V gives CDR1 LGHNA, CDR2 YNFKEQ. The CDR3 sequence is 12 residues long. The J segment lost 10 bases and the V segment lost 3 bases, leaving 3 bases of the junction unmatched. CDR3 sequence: CASSQDGGEQFF. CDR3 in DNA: TGTGCCAGCAGCCAGGACGGGGGGGAGCAGTTCTTC.

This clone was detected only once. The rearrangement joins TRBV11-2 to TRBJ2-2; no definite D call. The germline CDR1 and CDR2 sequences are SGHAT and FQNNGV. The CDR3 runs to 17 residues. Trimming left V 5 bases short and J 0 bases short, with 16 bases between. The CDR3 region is CASSPLGVRTNTGELFF. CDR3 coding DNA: TGTGCCAGCAGCCCTCTTGGGGTCAGGACGAACACCGGGGAGCTGTTTTTT.

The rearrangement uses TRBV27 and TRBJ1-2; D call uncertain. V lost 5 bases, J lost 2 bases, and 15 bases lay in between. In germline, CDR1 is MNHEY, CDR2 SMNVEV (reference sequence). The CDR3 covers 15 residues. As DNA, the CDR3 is TGTGCCAGCAGTCCCACCCAGTGGATAAACTATGGCTACACCTTC. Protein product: CASSPTQWINYGYTF.